These 7 T cell receptor beta chains share one sample of origin, sequenced in a study of blood T cell repertoires in COVID-19. Repertoires were generated with immunoSEQ multiplex PCR, while TCRdb's copy carries only in-frame clones and drops some. The sample yields a few hundred thousand clones, just under 85% seen once. Sequencing used PBMCs or T cells enriched from blood (not recorded which). The receptor source for this set is a man in his forties or fifties who had recovered from COVID-19.

The chain joins TRBV5-1 to TRBJ1-4; D may be TRBD1 (6 bases). CDR3 length: 16 residues. The V gene lost 4 bases and the J gene lost 0 bases, with 13 bases spanning the gap. CDR1 and CDR2 (germline): SGHRS, YFSETQ. The CDR3 protein is CASSVGTPATNEKLFF. The CDR3 DNA follows: TGCGCCAGCAGCGTAGGGACACCCGCAACTAATGAAAAACTGTTTTTT.

The chain has TRBV12-5 and TRBJ2-1; 14 bases are a match to TRBD2. The CDR3 is 18 amino acids. Germline CDR1 is LGHNT and CDR2 is FRNRAP. J gave up 1 base and V 1 base, and 3 bases lay outside the gene matches. The CDR3, as DNA: TGTGCTAGTGGTTTGGGGACTAGCGGGAGGAGTTCCTACAATGAGCAGTTCTTC. Translation: CASGLGTSGRSSYNEQFF.

This clone has ten or more counts. The J gene is TRBJ2-2, the V gene TRBV28; 8 nucleotides line up with TRBD1. Per the germline V gene, CDR1 is MDHEN and CDR2 is SYDVKM. V was pared by 3 bases and J by 3 bases, with 3 bases of the junction left unmatched. CDR3 length: 15 amino acids. The CDR3 DNA reads as TGTGCCAGCAGTTTCGACAGGGGACACACCGGGGAGCTGTTTTTT. Residues: CASSFDRGHTGELFF. Variable domain in full (rest from reference TRBV28 and TRBJ2-2): DVKVTQSSRYLVKRTGEKVFLECVQDMDHENMFWYRQDPGLGLRLIYFSYDVKMKEKGDIPEGYSVSREKKERFSLILESASTNQTSMYLCASSFDRGHTGELFFGEGSRLTVL.

CDR3 sequence reads: CASSQEFAVQFF. The CDR3 DNA reads as TGTGCCAGCAGCCAAGAGTTTGCGGTGCAGTTCTTC. The chain joins TRBV3-1 (or the pseudogene TRBV3-2) to TRBJ2-1; the D is unclear. V was pared by 0 bases and J by 12 bases, with 9 bases between. CDR3 length: 12 amino acids. The germline V gene has CDR1 LGHDT and CDR2 YNNKEL (reference sequence).

The gene calls are TRBV6-1 and TRBJ2-7; D possibly corresponds to TRBD2 (5 bases). Germline V gene lookup returns CDR1 MNHNS and CDR2 SASEGT. The CDR3 is made up of 15 amino acids. Trimming stripped 3 bases from V and 6 bases from J, with 18 bases between. The CDR3 nucleotides are TGTGCCAGCAGTGAGGAGGTTGGGCGGGTAACCGAGCAGTACTTC. Amino acids: CASSEEVGRVTEQYF.

This chain uses TRBV6-5 with TRBJ2-3; D ambiguous. The V and J ends lost 2 bases and 4 bases respectively, with 7 bases between them. Per germline, CDR1 MNHEY and CDR2 SVGAGI. The CDR3 length is 13 residues. CDR3 DNA: TGTGCCAGCAGTTACCCAGGATCAGATACGCAGTATTTT. Translated: CASSYPGSDTQYF.

This chain uses TRBV12-3 or TRBV12-4 with TRBJ2-1; 13 nucleotides line up with TRBD2. The CDR3 totals 13 residues. The V and J ends lost 10 bases and 10 bases, in that order; junction bases with no gene match: 7. In DNA, the CDR3 is TGTGCCAACATGGGACTAGCGGGATGGGAGCAGTTCTTC. This translates into CANMGLAGWEQFF.